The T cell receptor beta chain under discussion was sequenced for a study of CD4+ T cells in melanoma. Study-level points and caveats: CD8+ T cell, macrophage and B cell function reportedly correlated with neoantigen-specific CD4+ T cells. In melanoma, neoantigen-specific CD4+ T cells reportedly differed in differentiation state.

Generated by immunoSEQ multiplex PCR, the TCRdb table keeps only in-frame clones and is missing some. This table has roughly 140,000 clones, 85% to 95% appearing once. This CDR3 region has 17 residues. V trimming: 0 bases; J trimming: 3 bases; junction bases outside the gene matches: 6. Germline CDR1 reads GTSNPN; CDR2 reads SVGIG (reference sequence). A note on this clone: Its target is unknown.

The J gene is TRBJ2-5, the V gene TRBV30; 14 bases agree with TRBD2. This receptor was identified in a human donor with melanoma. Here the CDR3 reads CAWSVTRTSGGKETQYF. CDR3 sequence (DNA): TGTGCCTGGAGTGTGACCAGGACTAGCGGGGGGAAAGAGACCCAGTACTTC. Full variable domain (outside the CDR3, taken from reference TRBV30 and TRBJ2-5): SQTIHQWPATLVQPVGSPLSLECTVEGTSNPNLYWYRQAAGRGLQLLFYSVGIGQISSEVPQNLSASRPQDRQFILSSKKLLLSDSGFYLCAWSVTRTSGGKETQYFGPGTRLLVL.